This T cell receptor (beta chain) was found in a study of cytomegalovirus exposure and HLA in healthy donors. Use of 60 Vbeta and 13 Jbeta primers characterized the PCR. Using immunoSEQ multiplex PCR, the repertoire was profiled, and TCRdb retains in-frame clones only, with some absent. This table has around 94,000 clones, about 76% appearing once. After removal of 4 bases from V and 2 bases from J, the junction contained 3 bases not matched to a gene. The germline V gene encodes CDR1 SEHNR and CDR2 FQNEAQ (reference sequence). The CDR3 runs 15 residues. The sample was PBMCs. The receptor comes from a woman between 35 and 50 years old in good health and CMV-seronegative. This chain connects TRBV7-9 to TRBJ1-4, with 8 positions matching TRBD1. The CDR3 sequence: CASSWDRSTNEKLFF. The CDR3 nucleotides read TGTGCCAGCAGCTGGGACAGGTCTACTAATGAAAAACTGTTTTTT.